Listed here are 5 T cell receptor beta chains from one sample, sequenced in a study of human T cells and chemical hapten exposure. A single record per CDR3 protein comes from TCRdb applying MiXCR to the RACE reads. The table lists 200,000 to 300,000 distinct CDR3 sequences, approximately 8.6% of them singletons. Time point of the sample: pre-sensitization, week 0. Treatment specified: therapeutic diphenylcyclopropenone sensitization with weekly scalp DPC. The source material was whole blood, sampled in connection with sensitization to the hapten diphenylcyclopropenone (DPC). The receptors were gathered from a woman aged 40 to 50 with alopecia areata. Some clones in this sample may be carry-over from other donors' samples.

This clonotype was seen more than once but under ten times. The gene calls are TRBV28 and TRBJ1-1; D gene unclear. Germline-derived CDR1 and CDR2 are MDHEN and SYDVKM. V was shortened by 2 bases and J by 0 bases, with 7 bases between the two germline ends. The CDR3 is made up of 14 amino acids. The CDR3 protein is CASSLPKMNTEAFF. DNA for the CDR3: TGTGCCAGCAGTTTACCCAAGATGAACACTGAAGCTTTCTTT.

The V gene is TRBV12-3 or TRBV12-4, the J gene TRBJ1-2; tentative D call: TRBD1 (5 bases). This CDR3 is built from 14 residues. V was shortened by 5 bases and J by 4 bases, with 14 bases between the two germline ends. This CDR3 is CASSTHSGLYGYTF. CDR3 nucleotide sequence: TGTGCCAGCAGTACCCATTCGGGGCTCTATGGCTACACCTTC.

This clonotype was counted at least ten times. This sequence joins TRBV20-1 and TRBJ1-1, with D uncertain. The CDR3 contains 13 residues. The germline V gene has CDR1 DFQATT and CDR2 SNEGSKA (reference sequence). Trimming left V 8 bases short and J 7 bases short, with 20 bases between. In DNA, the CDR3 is TGCAGTCCCTCCCGGGGTCGACCCGGTGAAGCTTTCTTT. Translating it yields CSPSRGRPGEAFF.

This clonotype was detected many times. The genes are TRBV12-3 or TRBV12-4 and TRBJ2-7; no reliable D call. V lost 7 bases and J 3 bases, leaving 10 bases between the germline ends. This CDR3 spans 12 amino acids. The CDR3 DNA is TGTGCCAGCACTATCGCCGGCTACGAGCAGTACTTC. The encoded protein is CASTIAGYEQYF.

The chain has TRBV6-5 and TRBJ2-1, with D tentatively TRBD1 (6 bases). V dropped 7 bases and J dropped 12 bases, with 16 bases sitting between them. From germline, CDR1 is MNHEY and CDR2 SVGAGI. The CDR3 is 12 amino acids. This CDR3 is CASTSTSGVQFF. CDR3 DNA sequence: TGTGCCAGCACCTCGACCTCAGGGGTGCAGTTCTTC.